A single sample gave rise to the 28 T cell receptor beta chains below, sequenced in a study of cytomegalovirus exposure and HLA in healthy donors. Amplification used 60 Vbeta primers and 13 Jbeta primers. Profiled with immunoSEQ multiplex PCR; TCRdb holds only in-frame clones, not every one. The sample shows 120,000 or so clones, about 80% of them seen only once. Specimen: PBMCs. All receptors derive from a woman aged 18 to 35 in good health and CMV-seronegative.

V is TRBV6-1 and J is TRBJ2-7; no clear D. V was shortened by 8 bases and J by 2 bases, with 7 bases between the two germline ends. Germline CDR1 is MNHNS and CDR2 is SASEGT. CDR3 length: 11 amino acids. The CDR3 bases are TGTGCCAGCCAGGCCACCTACGAGCAGTACTTC. Its protein product is CASQATYEQYF.

V usage is TRBV13 and J usage is TRBJ2-7; possible D gene TRBD1, 6 bases. Germline assignment: CDR1 PRHDT and CDR2 FYEKMQ (reference sequence). V was clipped by 3 bases and J by 5 bases, with 17 bases between them. CDR3 length: 15 residues. In nucleotides, the CDR3 is TGTGCCAGCAGCTTGGACCCTGGGGGCGTGAACGAGCAGTACTTC. This codes for CASSLDPGGVNEQYF.

V usage is TRBV19 and J usage is TRBJ2-3; D gene ambiguous. Trimming cost V 1 base and J 2 bases, with 7 bases left between them. Germline CDR1 and CDR2: LNHDA and SQIVND (reference sequence). This CDR3 contains 14 residues. The CDR3 DNA follows: TGTGCCAGTAGTATAGTCGTAGCCACAGATACGCAGTATTTT. Translation gives CASSIVVATDTQYF.

The chain combines TRBV6-6 with TRBJ1-1, with TRBD1 matching over 7 bases. This CDR3 is 14 amino acids long. CDR1 is MNHNY, CDR2 SVGAGI, per germline (reference sequence). V gave up 6 bases and J gave up 5 bases; unmatched junction bases: 9. CDR3 sequence: CASRRDSDGTEAFF. The CDR3 coding sequence is TGTGCCAGCAGGCGGGACAGCGACGGGACTGAAGCTTTCTTT.

This rearrangement joins TRBV7-8 to TRBJ2-7, with TRBD2 matching 9 bases. The CDR3 extends over 18 amino acids. Germline loops: CDR1 SGHVS, CDR2 FQNEAQ. The V segment lost 4 bases and the J segment 2 bases; nucleotides outside the gene matches: 15. CDR3 DNA sequence: TGTGCCAGCAGCTCCAGGGATAGACGACTAGCGGCAACCTACGAGCAGTACTTC. Its protein product is CASSSRDRRLAATYEQYF.

V and J are TRBV27 and TRBJ2-7, with a weak D call TRBD1 (6 bases). CDR3 length equals 13 residues. Trimming took off 3 bases at V and 7 bases at J, with 13 bases between the two ends. CDR1 and CDR2 (germline): MNHEY, SMNVEV (reference sequence). The CDR3 region is CASSLLGAREQYF. CDR3 coding DNA: TGTGCCAGCAGTTTGTTGGGGGCCCGTGAGCAGTACTTC.

The chain employs TRBV5-1 and TRBJ1-1; 9 positions agree with TRBD1. Germline trimming cut 2 bases from V and 1 base from J; bases unmatched to any gene: 0. Germline V gene lookup returns CDR1 SGHRS and CDR2 YFSETQ. The CDR3 is made up of 14 amino acids. CDR3 loop: CASSLQGANTEAFF. The CDR3 nucleotides are TGCGCCAGCAGCTTACAGGGGGCGAACACTGAAGCTTTCTTT.

The chain couples TRBV6-5 to TRBJ1-4; 9 nucleotides line up with TRBD1. Germline V gene sequence: CDR1 MNHEY, CDR2 SVGAGI. With 0 bases clipped from V and 7 bases from J, the junction kept 6 bases outside the gene matches. This CDR3 has 16 residues. Here the CDR3 DNA reads TGTGCCAGCAGTTACTCTCAATCGGGACAGGGTGAAAAACTGTTTTTT. Translated: CASSYSQSGQGEKLFF.

This clone was recorded once. The chain carries TRBV10-2 and TRBJ2-7; 8 bases match TRBD2. This CDR3 is 15 amino acids long. V shed 0 bases, J shed 6 bases, and the junction held 7 bases outside the gene matches. Germline assignment: CDR1 WSHSY and CDR2 SAAADI. CDR3 sequence (DNA): TGCGCCAGCAGTGAGTCTCGGACTAGCACCGGCGAGCAGTACTTC. Residues: CASSESRTSTGEQYF.

The chain joins TRBV13 to TRBJ1-6; unclear D gene. Looked up from germline, CDR1 is PRHDT and CDR2 is FYEKMQ (reference sequence). Deletions cut 1 base from V and 11 bases from J, with 9 bases between. The CDR3 sequence is 13 residues long. CDR3 in DNA: TGTGCCAGCAGCTTAGCGTTTGCGGCACCCCTCCACTTT. Translating gives CASSLAFAAPLHF.

The chain links TRBV6-5 to TRBJ1-5; 7 positions match TRBD1. The CDR3 loop spans 14 amino acids. The V gene end was trimmed by 6 bases and the J gene end by 3 bases; junction bases not matched to a gene: 5. The germline V gene has CDR1 MNHEY and CDR2 SVGAGI. The CDR3 protein is CASRRDRDNQPQHF. The CDR3, as DNA: TGTGCCAGCAGGCGAGACAGGGACAATCAGCCCCAGCATTTT.

The chain's CDR3 is CATSRYGDGYTF. CDR3 sequence (DNA): TGTGCCACATCGAGGTACGGGGATGGCTACACCTTC. The chain joins TRBV10-3 to TRBJ1-2; D unclear. The ends were cut back, 10 bases at V and 6 bases at J, with 15 bases in the middle. This CDR3 has 12 residues. Germline CDR1 and CDR2: ENHRY and SYGVKD.

The chain has TRBV7-2 and TRBJ2-5; 12 bases line up with TRBD2. V gave up 1 base and J gave up 5 bases; unmatched junction bases: 8. Germline CDR1 and CDR2: SGHTA and FQGNSA. This CDR3 spans 17 amino acids. CDR3 residues: CASSLVLAGGLRETQYF. The CDR3 DNA reads TGTGCCAGCAGCTTAGTTCTAGCGGGGGGGCTGCGGGAGACCCAGTACTTC. Based on the CDR3 plus reference TRBV7-2 and TRBJ2-5, the full variable domain is GAGVSQSPSNKVTEKGKDVELRCDPISGHTALYWYRQSLGQGLEFLIYFQGNSAPDKSGLPSDRFSAERTGGSVSTLTIQRTQQEDSAVYLCASSLVLAGGLRETQYFGPGTRLLVL.

This clone was seen just once. The chain carries TRBV7-7 and TRBJ2-1; D gene ambiguous. The V end lost 4 bases, the J end lost 3 bases, and 7 bases lay between the germline ends. Germline CDR1 reads SSHAT; CDR2 reads FNYEAQ (reference sequence). The CDR3 is 13 amino acids. CDR3 sequence: CASSSTDYNEQFF. The CDR3 coding sequence is TGTGCCAGCAGCTCTACCGACTACAATGAGCAGTTCTTC. Supplemented by reference TRBV7-7 and TRBJ2-1, the full variable domain reads GAGVSQSPRYKVTKRGQDVTLRCDPISSHATLYWYQQALGQGPEFLTYFNYEAQPDKSGLPSDRFSAERPEGSISTLTIQRTEQRDSAMYRCASSSTDYNEQFFGPGTRLTVL.

This chain connects TRBV11-2 to TRBJ1-1; TRBD1 matches 8 bases. Germline loops: CDR1 SGHAT, CDR2 FQNNGV. The CDR3 is 14 amino acids. V lost 5 bases and J lost 4; bases outside the gene matches: 6. This CDR3 reads CASSVETGGTEAFF. As DNA, the CDR3 is TGTGCCAGCAGCGTGGAAACAGGGGGCACTGAAGCTTTCTTT.

J is TRBJ2-7 and V is TRBV5-1; 7 nucleotides match TRBD1. Per the germline V gene, CDR1 is SGHRS and CDR2 is YFSETQ. The junction had 3 bases not matched to a gene; V was cut back by 0 bases and J by 6 bases. The CDR3 is 13 amino acids. CDR3 DNA sequence: TGCGCCAGCAGCTTGGGACAGGGACCCGAGCAGTACTTC. Its translation: CASSLGQGPEQYF.

The chain links TRBV2 to TRBJ1-2, with D possibly being TRBD1 (5 bases). Germline values: CDR1 SNHLY, CDR2 FYNNEI. The V and J ends lost 1 base and 0 bases respectively, with 12 bases between them. The CDR3 spans 16 residues. This CDR3 is CASSEVRVVANYGYTF. In nucleotides, the CDR3 is TGTGCCAGCAGTGAAGTCAGGGTAGTAGCTAACTATGGCTACACCTTC.

This chain links TRBV4-2 with TRBJ1-1, with D maybe TRBD1 (6 bases). The CDR3 contains 14 residues. V dropped 0 bases and J dropped 7 bases, with 12 bases sitting between them. Germline assignment: CDR1 LGHNA and CDR2 YNFKEQ. The CDR3 DNA follows: TGTGCCAGCAGCCAAGATGCACAGGGCCTTGAAGCTTTCTTT. Its protein product is CASSQDAQGLEAFF.

DNA of the CDR3: TGTGCCAGCAGCACACAGGGCGTCGAGCAGTACTTC. As protein: CASSTQGVEQYF. This chain connects TRBV7-9 to TRBJ2-7, with D possibly being TRBD1 (6 bases). The CDR3 has 12 residues. With 5 bases removed from V and 6 bases from J, the gap between germline ends came to 11 bases. The V gene's germline CDR1 is SEHNR and CDR2 FQNEAQ (reference sequence).

V is TRBV19 and J is TRBJ1-6, with 7 bases aligning to TRBD1. CDR3 length: 13 residues. Looked up from germline, CDR1 is LNHDA and CDR2 is SQIVND (reference sequence). Trimming at V came to 6 bases and at J to 9 bases, leaving 5 bases not matched to a gene. CDR3 loop: CASRTGIGSPLHF. CDR3 coding DNA: TGTGCCAGTAGGACAGGGATTGGTTCACCCCTCCACTTT.

Note on this clone: A junction boundary mismatches the germline segment, possibly from a read error. The gene calls are TRBV5-1 and TRBJ2-6; the D gene is possibly TRBD1 (5 bases). The CDR3 totals 15 residues. Looked up from germline, CDR1 is SGHRS and CDR2 is YFSETQ. In nucleotides, the CDR3 is TGCGCCAGCAGCGTGGCTTCGACTGGGGCCAACGGCCTGACTTTC. The encoded protein is CASSVASTGANGLTF.

The V and J genes are TRBV12-5 and TRBJ2-7; 8 nucleotides match TRBD1. CDR1 is LGHNT and CDR2 is FRNRAP in the germline V gene. This CDR3 is built from 15 residues. V shed 1 base and J 1 base; nucleotides not matched to a gene: 3. The CDR3 reads CASGLAWTGSYEQYF. DNA of the CDR3: TGTGCTAGTGGTTTGGCCTGGACAGGGTCCTACGAGCAGTACTTC.

The chain links TRBV11-2 to TRBJ2-1, with D hard to call. The germline CDR1 and CDR2 sequences are SGHAT and FQNNGV. CDR3 length equals 14 residues. V lost 1 base, J lost 11 bases, and 15 bases lay in between. This CDR3 reads CASSLVGSIGQQFF. The CDR3 DNA sequence: TGTGCCAGCAGCTTAGTGGGCAGCATCGGTCAGCAGTTCTTC.

The DNA of the CDR3 is TGTGCCAGCAGTTCCGGACAGGGGGATCAGCCCCAGCATTTT. As protein: CASSSGQGDQPQHF. The rearrangement uses TRBV6-5 and TRBJ1-5; TRBD1 matches at 10 bases. Unmatched junction bases numbered 2, after V lost 4 bases and J lost 5 bases. The CDR3 covers 14 residues. Germline CDR1 reads MNHEY; CDR2 reads SVGAGI.

V gene TRBV6-1 combines with J gene TRBJ2-5, with a possible D match to TRBD1 (6 bases). Trimming removed 6 bases at V and 2 bases at J, with 10 bases between. This CDR3 comprises 13 residues. Germline V gene lookup returns CDR1 MNHNS and CDR2 SASEGT. The CDR3 nucleotides read TGTGCCAGCAGGTTAGACAGGCAAGAGACCCAGTACTTC. Its translation: CASRLDRQETQYF.

The rearrangement joins TRBV19 to TRBJ1-5; D is ambiguous. This CDR3 comprises 13 residues. Trimming removed 9 bases at V and 9 bases at J, with 18 bases between. Germline V gives CDR1 LNHDA, CDR2 SQIVND (reference sequence). The CDR3 region is CASLASKAGPQHF. CDR3 bases: TGTGCCAGCCTGGCTTCGAAGGCAGGGCCCCAGCATTTT.

This rearrangement joins TRBV9 to TRBJ2-3; 10 bases align to TRBD1. V shed 2 bases and J 3 bases; nucleotides not matched to a gene: 3. Germline lookup yields CDR1 SGDLS and CDR2 YYNGEE. The CDR3 sequence is 15 residues long. The CDR3 loop is CASSVRTGGTDTQYF. As DNA, the CDR3 is TGTGCCAGCAGCGTCAGGACAGGGGGAACAGATACGCAGTATTTT.

The chain employs TRBV21-1 and TRBJ1-5. TRBV21-1 counts as a pseudogene. There are 17 residues in the CDR3. This CDR3 is CASSKSGLPSLGQPQHF. Written as DNA, the CDR3 is TGTGCCAGCAGCAAGAGCGGTTTGCCCAGCCTCGGTCAGCCCCAGCATTTT.